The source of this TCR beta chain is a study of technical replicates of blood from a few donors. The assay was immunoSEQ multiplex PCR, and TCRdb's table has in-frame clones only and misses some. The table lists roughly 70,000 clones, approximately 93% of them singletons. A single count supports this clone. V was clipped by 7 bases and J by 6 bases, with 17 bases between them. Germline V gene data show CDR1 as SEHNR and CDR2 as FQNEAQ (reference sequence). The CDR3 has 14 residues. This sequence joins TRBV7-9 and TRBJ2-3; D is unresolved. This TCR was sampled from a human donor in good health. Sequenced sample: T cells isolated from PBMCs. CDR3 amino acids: CASTMKSPGDTQYF. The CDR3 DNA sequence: TGTGCCAGCACGATGAAGTCCCCCGGGGATACGCAGTATTTT.